This record covers a single T cell receptor beta chain. Its antigen remains unknown. This entry is derived from a study of beta chain features in type 1 diabetes. Study results and limitations: TCRB CDR3s were moderately but significantly shorter in Type 1 diabetes patients in all four CD4+ subsets.

It was via CD45RO/CCR7/CD25/CD127/CD95/CD27 that CD4+ naive, central memory, regulatory and stem cell-like memory cells were sorted. Of the isolated RNA, all was reverse transcribed, and so the sequenced material was expressed TCRB transcripts. Profiling relied on immunoSEQ multiplex PCR, and the TCRdb table lists in-frame clones only, not all of them. The data show 200,000 to 250,000 clones, with about a sixth seen just once and 0.065% to 0.095% held by the top ten. The CDR3 covers 15 residues. Germline V CDR1 and CDR2: SGHRS, YFSETQ. The trim removed 4 bases at V and 6 bases at J, leaving 6 bases unmatched.

Sequencing was carried out using naive CD4+ T cells from blood. The sequence was collected from a man aged 30 to 39 with type 1 diabetes. The rearrangement joins TRBV5-1 to TRBJ2-1, with TRBD2 identical over 11 bases. The CDR3 loop is CASSTTSGSVNEQFF. Here the CDR3 DNA reads TGCGCCAGCAGCACCACTAGCGGGAGTGTCAATGAGCAGTTCTTC.